This T cell receptor beta chain was recorded in a study of metastatic and nonmetastatic thyroid tumors. The CDR3 sequence is 15 residues long. Germline V gene data show CDR1 as SGHKS and CDR2 as YYEKEE (reference sequence). J was trimmed by 6 bases and V by 6 bases; bases with no gene match: 9. This clone was counted at least ten times. TCRdb redid the clone calls on the PCR reads using MiXCR. The top ten hold about 32% of the sample, which has around 28,000 clones, 25% to 35% seen once. Thyroid surgery was preceded by no treatment in any patient. J is TRBJ1-4 and V is TRBV5-5, with TRBD1 identical over 9 bases. What was sequenced was blood. The receptor was isolated from a female donor with papillary thyroid cancer or a benign thyroid nodule (not recorded which). Some clones in this sample may be carry-over from other donors' samples. The CDR3: CASKTRTGVYEKLFF. The CDR3 bases are TGTGCCAGCAAGACCAGGACAGGGGTTTATGAAAAACTGTTTTTT. The complete variable domain, with remaining parts taken from reference TRBV5-5 and TRBJ1-4, reads DAGVTQSPTHLIKTRGQQVTLRCSPISGHKSVSWYQQVLGQGPQFIFQYYEKEERGRGNFPDRFSARQFPNYSSELNVNALLLGDSALYLCASKTRTGVYEKLFFGSGTQLSVL.